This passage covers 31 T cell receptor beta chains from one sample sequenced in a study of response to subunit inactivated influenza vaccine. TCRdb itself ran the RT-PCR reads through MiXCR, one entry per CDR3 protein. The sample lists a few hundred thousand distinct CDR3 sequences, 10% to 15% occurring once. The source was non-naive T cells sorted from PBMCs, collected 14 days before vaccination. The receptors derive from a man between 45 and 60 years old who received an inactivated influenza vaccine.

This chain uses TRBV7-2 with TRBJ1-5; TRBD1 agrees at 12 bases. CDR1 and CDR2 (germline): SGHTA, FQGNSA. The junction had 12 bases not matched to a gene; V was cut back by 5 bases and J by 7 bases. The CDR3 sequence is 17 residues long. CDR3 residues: CASSTGAGTGGYQPQHF. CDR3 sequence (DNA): TGTGCCAGCAGCACGGGGGCCGGGACAGGGGGCTACCAGCCCCAGCATTTT.

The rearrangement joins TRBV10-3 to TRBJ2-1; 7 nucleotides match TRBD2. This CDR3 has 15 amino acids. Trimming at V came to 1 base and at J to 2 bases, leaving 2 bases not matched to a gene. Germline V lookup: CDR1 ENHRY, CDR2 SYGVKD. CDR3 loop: CAISELGGAYNEQFF. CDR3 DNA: TGTGCCATCAGTGAGTTGGGGGGGGCCTACAATGAGCAGTTCTTC.

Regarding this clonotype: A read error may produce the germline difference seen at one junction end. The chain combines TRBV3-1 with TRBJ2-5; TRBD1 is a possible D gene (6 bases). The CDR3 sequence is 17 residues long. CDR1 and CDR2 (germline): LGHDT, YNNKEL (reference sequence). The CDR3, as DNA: TGTGCCAGCTGCCAAGTGCGAGATTCGGGGACAAAGGAGACCCAGTACTTC. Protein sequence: CASCQVRDSGTKETQYF.

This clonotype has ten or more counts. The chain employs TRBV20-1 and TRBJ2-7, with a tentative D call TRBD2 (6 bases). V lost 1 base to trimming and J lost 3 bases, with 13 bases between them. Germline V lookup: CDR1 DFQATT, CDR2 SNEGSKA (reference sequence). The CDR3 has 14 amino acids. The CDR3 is CSARGVGSGYEQYF. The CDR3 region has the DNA TGCAGTGCTAGAGGGGTCGGTAGCGGCTACGAGCAGTACTTC.

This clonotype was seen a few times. Here the CDR3 reads CASSEGTGNYNEQFF. In nucleotides, the CDR3 is TGTGCCAGCAGCGAAGGGACAGGTAACTACAATGAGCAGTTCTTC. This rearrangement joins TRBV5-6 to TRBJ2-1, with TRBD1 matching 8 bases. The CDR3 has 15 amino acids. Trimming cost V 4 bases and J 3 bases; bases outside gene matches: 6. Germline values: CDR1 SGHDT, CDR2 YYEEEE.

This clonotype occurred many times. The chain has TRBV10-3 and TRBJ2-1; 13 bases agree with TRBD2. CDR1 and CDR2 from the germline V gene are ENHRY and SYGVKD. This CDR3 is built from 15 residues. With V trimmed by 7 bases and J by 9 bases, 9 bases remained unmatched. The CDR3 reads CAIISGTSGIGEQFF. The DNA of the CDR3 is TGTGCCATCATCTCCGGGACTAGCGGGATCGGTGAGCAGTTCTTC.

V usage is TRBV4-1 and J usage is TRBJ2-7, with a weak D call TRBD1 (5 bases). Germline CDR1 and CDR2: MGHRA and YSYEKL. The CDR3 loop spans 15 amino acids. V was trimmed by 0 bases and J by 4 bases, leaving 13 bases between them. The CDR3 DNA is TGCGCCAGCAGCCAAGATCAGGGTAATGTATACGAGCAGTACTTC. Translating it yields CASSQDQGNVYEQYF.

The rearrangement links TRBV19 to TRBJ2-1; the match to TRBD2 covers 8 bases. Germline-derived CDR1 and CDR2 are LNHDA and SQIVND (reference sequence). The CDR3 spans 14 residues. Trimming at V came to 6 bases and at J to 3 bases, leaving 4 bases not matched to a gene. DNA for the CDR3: TGTGCCAGTAGGCCCGGGACTAGCTACAATGAGCAGTTCTTC. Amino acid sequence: CASRPGTSYNEQFF.

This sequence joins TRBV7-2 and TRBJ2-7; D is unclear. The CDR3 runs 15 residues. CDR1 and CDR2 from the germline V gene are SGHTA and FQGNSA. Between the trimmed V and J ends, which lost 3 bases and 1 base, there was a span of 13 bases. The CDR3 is CASSLTRVSSYEQYF. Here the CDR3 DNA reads TGTGCCAGCAGCTTGACTCGGGTCAGTTCCTACGAGCAGTACTTC.

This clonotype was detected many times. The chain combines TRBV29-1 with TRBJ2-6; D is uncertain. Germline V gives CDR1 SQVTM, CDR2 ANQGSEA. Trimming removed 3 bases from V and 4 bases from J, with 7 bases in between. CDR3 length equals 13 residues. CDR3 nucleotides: TGCAGCGTTGATAAGTCCGGGGCCAACGTCCTGACTTTC. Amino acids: CSVDKSGANVLTF. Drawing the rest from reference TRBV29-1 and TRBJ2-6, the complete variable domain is SAVISQKPSRDICQRGTSLTIQCQVDSQVTMMFWYRQQPGQSLTLIATANQGSEATYESGFVIDKFPISRPNLTFSTLTVSNMSPEDSSIYLCSVDKSGANVLTFGAGSRLTVL.

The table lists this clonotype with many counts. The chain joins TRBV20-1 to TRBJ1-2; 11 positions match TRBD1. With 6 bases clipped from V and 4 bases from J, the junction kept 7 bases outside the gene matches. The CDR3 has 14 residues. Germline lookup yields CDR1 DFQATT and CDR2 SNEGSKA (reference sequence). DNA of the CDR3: TGCAGTGCCCCTTGGGACAGGGGGACCTATGGCTACACCTTC. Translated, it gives CSAPWDRGTYGYTF.

CDR3 coding DNA: TGTGCCAGCAGCATTACAGAGAACTATGGCTACACCTTC. Translation gives CASSITENYGYTF. The chain joins TRBV2 to TRBJ1-2; D uncertain. The CDR3 totals 13 residues. V was clipped by 6 bases and J by 2 bases, with 10 bases between them. CDR1 and CDR2 from the germline V gene are SNHLY and FYNNEI.

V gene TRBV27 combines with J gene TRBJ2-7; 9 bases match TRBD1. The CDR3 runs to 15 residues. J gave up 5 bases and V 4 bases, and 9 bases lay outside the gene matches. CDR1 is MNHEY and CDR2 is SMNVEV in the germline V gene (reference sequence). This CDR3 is CASSYLGTGSHEQYF. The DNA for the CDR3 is TGTGCCAGCAGTTACCTCGGGACAGGGTCCCACGAGCAGTACTTC.

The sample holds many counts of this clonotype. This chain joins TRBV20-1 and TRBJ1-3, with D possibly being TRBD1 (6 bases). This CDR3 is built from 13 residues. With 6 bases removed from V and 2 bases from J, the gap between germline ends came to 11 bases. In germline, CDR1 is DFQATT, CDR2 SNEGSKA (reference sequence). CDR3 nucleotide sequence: TGCAGTGCATGGGACATTGCTGGAAACACCATATATTTT. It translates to CSAWDIAGNTIYF.

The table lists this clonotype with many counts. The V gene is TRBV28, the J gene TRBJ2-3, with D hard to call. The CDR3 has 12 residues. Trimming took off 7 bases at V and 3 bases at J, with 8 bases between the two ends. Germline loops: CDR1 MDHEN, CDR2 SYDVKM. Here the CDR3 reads CASKPLTDTQYF. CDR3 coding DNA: TGTGCCAGCAAACCCCTAACAGATACGCAGTATTTT.

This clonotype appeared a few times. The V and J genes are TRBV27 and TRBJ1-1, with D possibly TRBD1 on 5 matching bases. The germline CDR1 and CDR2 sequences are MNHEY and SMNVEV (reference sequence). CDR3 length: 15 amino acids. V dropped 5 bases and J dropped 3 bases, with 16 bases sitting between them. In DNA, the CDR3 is TGTGCCAGCAGTCTCCTAGCGGGGGTCGACACTGAAGCTTTCTTT. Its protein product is CASSLLAGVDTEAFF.

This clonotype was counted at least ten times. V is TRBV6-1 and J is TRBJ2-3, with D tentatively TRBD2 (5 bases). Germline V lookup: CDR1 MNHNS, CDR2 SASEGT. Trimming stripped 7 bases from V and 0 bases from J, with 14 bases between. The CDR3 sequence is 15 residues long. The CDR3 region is CASTEGAASTDTQYF. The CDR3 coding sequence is TGTGCCAGCACCGAGGGCGCAGCTAGCACAGATACGCAGTATTTT.

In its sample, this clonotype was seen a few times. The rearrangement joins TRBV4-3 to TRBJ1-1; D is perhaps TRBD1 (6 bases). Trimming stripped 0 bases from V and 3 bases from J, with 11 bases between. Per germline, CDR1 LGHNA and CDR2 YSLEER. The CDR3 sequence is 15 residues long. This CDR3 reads CASSQDTGADTEAFF. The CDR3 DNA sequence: TGCGCCAGCAGCCAAGATACGGGGGCGGACACTGAAGCTTTCTTT.

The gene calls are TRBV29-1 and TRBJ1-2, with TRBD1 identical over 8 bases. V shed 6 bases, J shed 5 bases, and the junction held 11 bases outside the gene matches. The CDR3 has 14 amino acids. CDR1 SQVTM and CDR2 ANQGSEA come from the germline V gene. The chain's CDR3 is CSVQTQGVGYGYTF. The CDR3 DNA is TGCAGCGTCCAGACACAGGGGGTCGGGTATGGCTACACCTTC. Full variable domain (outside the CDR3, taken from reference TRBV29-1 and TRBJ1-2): SAVISQKPSRDICQRGTSLTIQCQVDSQVTMMFWYRQQPGQSLTLIATANQGSEATYESGFVIDKFPISRPNLTFSTLTVSNMSPEDSSIYLCSVQTQGVGYGYTFGSGTRLTVV.

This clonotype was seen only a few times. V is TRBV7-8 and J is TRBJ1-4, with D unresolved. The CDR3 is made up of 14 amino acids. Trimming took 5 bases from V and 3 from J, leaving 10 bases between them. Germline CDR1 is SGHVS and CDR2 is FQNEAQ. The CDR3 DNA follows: TGTGCCAGCAGCCCTTCCGGAGCTAATGAAAAACTGTTTTTT. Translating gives CASSPSGANEKLFF.

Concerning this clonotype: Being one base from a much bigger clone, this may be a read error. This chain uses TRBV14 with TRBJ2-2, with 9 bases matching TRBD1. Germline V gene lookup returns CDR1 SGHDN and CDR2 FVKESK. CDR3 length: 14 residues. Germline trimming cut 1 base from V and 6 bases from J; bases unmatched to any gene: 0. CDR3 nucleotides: TGTGCCAGCAGCCAAGGGACAGGGGCCGGGGAGCTGTTTTTT. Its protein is CASSQGTGAGELFF.

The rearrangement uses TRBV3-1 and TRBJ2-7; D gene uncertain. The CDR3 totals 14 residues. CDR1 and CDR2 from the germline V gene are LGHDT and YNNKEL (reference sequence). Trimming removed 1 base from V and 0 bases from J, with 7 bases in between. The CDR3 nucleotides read TGTGCCAGCAGCCAAGGTGGGGTCTCCTACGAGCAGTACTTC. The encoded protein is CASSQGGVSYEQYF.

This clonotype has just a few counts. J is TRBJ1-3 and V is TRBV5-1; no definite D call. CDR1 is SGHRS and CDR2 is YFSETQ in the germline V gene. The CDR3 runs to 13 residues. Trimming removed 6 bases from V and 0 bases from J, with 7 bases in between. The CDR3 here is CASTTDSGNTIYF. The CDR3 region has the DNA TGCGCCAGCACGACGGACTCTGGAAACACCATATATTTT.

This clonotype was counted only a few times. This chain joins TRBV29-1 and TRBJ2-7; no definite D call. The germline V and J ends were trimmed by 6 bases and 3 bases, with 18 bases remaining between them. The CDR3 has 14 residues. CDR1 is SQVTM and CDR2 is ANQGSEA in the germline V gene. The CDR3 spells CSVRSSGRGYEQYF. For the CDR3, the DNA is TGCAGCGTCAGGTCGTCCGGGCGAGGCTACGAGCAGTACTTC.

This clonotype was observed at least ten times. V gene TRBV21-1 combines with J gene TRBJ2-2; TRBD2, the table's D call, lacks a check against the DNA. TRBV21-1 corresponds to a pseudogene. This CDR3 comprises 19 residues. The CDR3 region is CASSKVLAGVIPNTGELFF. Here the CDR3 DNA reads TGTGCCAGCAGCAAAGTACTAGCGGGAGTAATCCCCAACACCGGGGAGCTGTTTTTT.

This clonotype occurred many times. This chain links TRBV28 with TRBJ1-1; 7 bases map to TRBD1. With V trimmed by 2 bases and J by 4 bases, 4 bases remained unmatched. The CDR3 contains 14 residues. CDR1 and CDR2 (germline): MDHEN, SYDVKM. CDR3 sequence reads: CASSLTGVGTEAFF. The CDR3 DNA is TGTGCCAGCAGTTTAACAGGGGTCGGCACTGAAGCTTTCTTT.

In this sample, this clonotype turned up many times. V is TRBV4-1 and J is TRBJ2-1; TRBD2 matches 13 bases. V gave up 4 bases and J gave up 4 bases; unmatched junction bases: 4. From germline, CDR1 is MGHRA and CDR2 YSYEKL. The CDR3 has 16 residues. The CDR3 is CASSRETSGGYNEQFF. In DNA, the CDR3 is TGCGCCAGCAGCCGAGAGACTAGCGGGGGGTACAATGAGCAGTTCTTC.

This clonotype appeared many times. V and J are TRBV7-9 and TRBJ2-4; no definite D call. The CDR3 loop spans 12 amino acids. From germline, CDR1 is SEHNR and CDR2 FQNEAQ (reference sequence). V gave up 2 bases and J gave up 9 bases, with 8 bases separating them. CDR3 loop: CASSLQIGIQYF. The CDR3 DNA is TGTGCCAGCAGCTTACAGATCGGCATTCAGTACTTC.

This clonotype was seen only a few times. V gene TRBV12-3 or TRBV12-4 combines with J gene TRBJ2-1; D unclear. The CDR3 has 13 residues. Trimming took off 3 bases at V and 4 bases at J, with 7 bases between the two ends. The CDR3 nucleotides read TGTGCCAGCAGTTTCTCACCGTACAATGAGCAGTTCTTC. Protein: CASSFSPYNEQFF.

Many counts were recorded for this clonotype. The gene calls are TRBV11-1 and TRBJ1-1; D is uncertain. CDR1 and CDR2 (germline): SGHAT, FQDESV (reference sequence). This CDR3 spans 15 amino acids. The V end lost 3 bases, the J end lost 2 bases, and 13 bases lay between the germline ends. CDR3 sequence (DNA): TGTGCCAGCAGCTTTCGGGCCGCAGATAACACTGAAGCTTTCTTT. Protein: CASSFRAADNTEAFF.

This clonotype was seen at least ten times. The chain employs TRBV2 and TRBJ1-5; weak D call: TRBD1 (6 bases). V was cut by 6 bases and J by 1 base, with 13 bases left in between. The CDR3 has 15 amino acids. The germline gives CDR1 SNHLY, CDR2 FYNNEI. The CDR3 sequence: CASSRDTPSNQPQHF. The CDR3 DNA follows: TGTGCCAGCAGCCGGGACACCCCCAGCAATCAGCCCCAGCATTTT.